This entry lists 5 T cell receptor beta chains sequenced from one sample in a study of identical twins. TCRdb reanalysed the 5' RACE reads using MiXCR and keeps one entry per CDR3 protein. This sample carries 200,000 to 250,000 distinct CDR3 sequences, around 6.9% of them seen once, and the ten largest clones take roughly 2%. The sample was also linked to a second study, of yellow fever vaccine responses in identical twins.

Sequencing used memory (CD45RO+) T cells sorted from blood. Receptors originate from a woman in her late teens or twenties in good health.

At least ten counts were recorded for this clonotype. The chain combines TRBV20-1 with TRBJ1-5; the D is unclear. The V gene lost 0 bases and the J gene lost 6 bases, with 6 bases spanning the gap. CDR1 is DFQATT, CDR2 SNEGSKA, per germline (reference sequence). The CDR3 totals 12 residues. The CDR3 protein is CSAREAGQPQHF. The CDR3 region has the DNA TGCAGTGCTAGAGAGGCTGGTCAGCCCCAGCATTTT.

In its sample, this clonotype was seen a few times. The chain uses TRBV7-9 and TRBJ1-2; 7 bases map to TRBD1. V lost 5 bases, J lost 4 bases, and 7 bases stayed unmatched. CDR1 and CDR2 (germline): SEHNR, FQNEAQ (reference sequence). CDR3 length: 14 amino acids. This CDR3 is CASSDGTASYGYTF. In nucleotides, the CDR3 is TGTGCCAGCAGCGACGGGACAGCTTCCTATGGCTACACCTTC.

The chain recombines TRBV5-1 with TRBJ2-5, with 9 positions matching TRBD1. The junction had 9 bases not matched to a gene; V was cut back by 2 bases and J by 1 base. CDR3 length equals 17 residues. Germline loops: CDR1 SGHRS, CDR2 YFSETQ. The CDR3 loop is CASSFGLTGGIQETQYF. CDR3 bases: TGCGCCAGCAGCTTCGGATTAACAGGGGGCATCCAAGAGACCCAGTACTTC.

This clonotype was detected ten times or more. The chain's CDR3 is CASSFGGGNYNEQFF. The CDR3 nucleotides read TGCGCCAGCAGCTTTGGGGGGGGTAACTACAATGAGCAGTTCTTC. This chain joins TRBV5-1 and TRBJ2-1; 7 nucleotides align to TRBD2. Germline lookup yields CDR1 SGHRS and CDR2 YFSETQ. The CDR3 extends over 15 amino acids. Trimming at V came to 2 bases and at J to 3 bases, leaving 5 bases not matched to a gene.

V gene TRBV4-2 combines with J gene TRBJ2-5, with 10 bases identical to TRBD2. Germline values: CDR1 LGHNA, CDR2 YNFKEQ. The trim removed 4 bases at V and 2 bases at J, leaving 4 bases unmatched. CDR3 length equals 15 residues. CDR3 nucleotide sequence: TGTGCCAGCAGCCCCCAGCGGGAGGGACAAGAGACCCAGTACTTC. It encodes CASSPQREGQETQYF.